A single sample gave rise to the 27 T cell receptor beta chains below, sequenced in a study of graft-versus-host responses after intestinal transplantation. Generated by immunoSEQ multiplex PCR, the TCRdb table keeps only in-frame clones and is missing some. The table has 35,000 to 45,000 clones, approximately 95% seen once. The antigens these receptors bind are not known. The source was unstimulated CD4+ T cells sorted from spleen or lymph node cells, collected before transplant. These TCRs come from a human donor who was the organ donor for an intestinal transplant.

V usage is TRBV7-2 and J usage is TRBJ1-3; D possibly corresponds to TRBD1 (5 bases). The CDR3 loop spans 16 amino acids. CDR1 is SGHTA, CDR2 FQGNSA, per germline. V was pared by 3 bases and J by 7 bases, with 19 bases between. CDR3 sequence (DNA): TGTGCCAGCAGCTTGGGAGGGGACCTCCGAAGGAACACCATATATTTT. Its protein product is CASSLGGDLRRNTIYF.

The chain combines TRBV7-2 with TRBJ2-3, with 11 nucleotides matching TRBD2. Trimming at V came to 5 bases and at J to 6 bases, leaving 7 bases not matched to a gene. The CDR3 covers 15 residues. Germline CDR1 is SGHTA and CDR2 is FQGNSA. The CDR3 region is CASSLLAGGPDTQYF. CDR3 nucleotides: TGTGCCAGCAGCCTCCTAGCGGGGGGCCCGGATACGCAGTATTTT.

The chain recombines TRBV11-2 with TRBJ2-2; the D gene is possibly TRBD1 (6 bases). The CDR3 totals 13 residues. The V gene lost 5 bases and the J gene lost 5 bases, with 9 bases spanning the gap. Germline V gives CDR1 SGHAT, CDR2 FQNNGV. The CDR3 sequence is CASSVDRTGELFF. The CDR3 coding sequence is TGTGCCAGCAGCGTGGACAGAACCGGGGAGCTGTTTTTT.

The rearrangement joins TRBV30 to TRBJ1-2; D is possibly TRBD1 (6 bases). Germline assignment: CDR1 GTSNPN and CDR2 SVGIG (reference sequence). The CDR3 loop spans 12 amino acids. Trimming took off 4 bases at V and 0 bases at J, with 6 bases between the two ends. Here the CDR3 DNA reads TGTGCCTGGACAGGGGCTAACTATGGCTACACCTTC. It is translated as CAWTGANYGYTF.

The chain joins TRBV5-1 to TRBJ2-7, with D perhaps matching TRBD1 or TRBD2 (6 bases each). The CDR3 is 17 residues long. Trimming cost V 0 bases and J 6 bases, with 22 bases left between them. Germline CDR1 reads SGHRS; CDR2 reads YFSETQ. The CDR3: CASSLAKMGGSGFEQYF. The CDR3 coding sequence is TGCGCCAGCAGCTTGGCCAAGATGGGGGGCTCCGGGTTCGAGCAGTACTTC.

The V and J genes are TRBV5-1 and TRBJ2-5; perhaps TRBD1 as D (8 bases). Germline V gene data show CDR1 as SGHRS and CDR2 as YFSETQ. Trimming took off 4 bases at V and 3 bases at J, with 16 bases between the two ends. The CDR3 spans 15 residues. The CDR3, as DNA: TGCGCCAGCAGCCCTCAGGGGGCGGGGGAAGAGACCCAGTACTTC. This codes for CASSPQGAGEETQYF. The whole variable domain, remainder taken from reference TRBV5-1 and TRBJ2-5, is KAGVTQTPRYLIKTRGQQVTLSCSPISGHRSVSWYQQTPGQGLQFLFEYFSETQRNKGNFPGRFSGRQFSNSRSEMNVSTLELGDSALYLCASSPQGAGEETQYFGPGTRLLVL.

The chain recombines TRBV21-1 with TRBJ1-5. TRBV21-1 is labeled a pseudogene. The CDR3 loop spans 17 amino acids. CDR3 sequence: CASTLGGVLNNLQPQHF. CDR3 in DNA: TGTGCCAGCACCCTTGGGGGGGTCCTAAATAATCTTCAGCCCCAGCATTTT.

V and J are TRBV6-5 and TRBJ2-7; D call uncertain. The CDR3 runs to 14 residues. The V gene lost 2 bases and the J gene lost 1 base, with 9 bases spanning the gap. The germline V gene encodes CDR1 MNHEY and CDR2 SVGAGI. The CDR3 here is CASSYRRFSYEQYF. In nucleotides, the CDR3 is TGTGCCAGCAGTTACCGTCGGTTTTCCTACGAGCAGTACTTC.

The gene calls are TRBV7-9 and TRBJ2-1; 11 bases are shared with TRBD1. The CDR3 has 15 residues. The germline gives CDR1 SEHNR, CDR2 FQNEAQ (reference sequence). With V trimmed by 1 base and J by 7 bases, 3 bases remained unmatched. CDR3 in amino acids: CASSLEGQGGNEQFF. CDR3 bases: TGTGCCAGCAGCTTAGAGGGACAGGGGGGGAATGAGCAGTTCTTC.

CDR3 in amino acids: CASSQDNQPQHF. The CDR3 bases are TGCGCCAGCAGCCAAGACAATCAGCCCCAGCATTTT. The J gene is TRBJ1-5, the V gene TRBV4-1; D is uncertain. This CDR3 comprises 12 residues. V lost 0 bases, J lost 3 bases, and 0 bases lay in between. CDR1 and CDR2 (germline): MGHRA, YSYEKL.

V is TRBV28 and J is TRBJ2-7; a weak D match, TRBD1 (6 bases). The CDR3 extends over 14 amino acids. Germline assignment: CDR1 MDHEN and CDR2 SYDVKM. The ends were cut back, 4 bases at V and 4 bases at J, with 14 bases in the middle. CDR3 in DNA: TGTGCCAGCAGTTCCGGGCCCAGGGGATACGAGCAGTACTTC. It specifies CASSSGPRGYEQYF.

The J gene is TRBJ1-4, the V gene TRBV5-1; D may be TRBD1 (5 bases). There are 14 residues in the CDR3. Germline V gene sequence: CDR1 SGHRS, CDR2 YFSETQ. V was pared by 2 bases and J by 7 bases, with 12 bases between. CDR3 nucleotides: TGCGCCAGCAGCTTTGGGGGGGAAGGTGAAAAACTGTTTTTT. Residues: CASSFGGEGEKLFF. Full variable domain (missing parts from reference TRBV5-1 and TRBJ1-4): KAGVTQTPRYLIKTRGQQVTLSCSPISGHRSVSWYQQTPGQGLQFLFEYFSETQRNKGNFPGRFSGRQFSNSRSEMNVSTLELGDSALYLCASSFGGEGEKLFFGSGTQLSVL.

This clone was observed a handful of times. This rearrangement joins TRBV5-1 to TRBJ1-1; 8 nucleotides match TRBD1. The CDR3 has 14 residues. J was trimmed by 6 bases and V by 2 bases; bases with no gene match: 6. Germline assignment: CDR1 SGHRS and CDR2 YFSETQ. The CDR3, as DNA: TGCGCCAGCAGCTTCCCGGACAGGGTCGCTGAAGCTTTCTTT. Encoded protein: CASSFPDRVAEAFF.

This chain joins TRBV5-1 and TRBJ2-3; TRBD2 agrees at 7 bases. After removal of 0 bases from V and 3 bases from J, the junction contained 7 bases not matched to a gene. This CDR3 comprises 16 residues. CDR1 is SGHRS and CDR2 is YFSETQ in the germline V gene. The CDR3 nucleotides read TGCGCCAGCAGCTTGGATGCCGGGGGGAGGACAGATACGCAGTATTTT. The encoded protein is CASSLDAGGRTDTQYF.

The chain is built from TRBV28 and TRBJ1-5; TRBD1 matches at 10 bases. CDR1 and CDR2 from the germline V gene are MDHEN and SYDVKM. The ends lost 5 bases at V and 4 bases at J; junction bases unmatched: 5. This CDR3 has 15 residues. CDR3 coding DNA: TGTGCCAGCAGTCAGGGACAGGGGAATAATCAGCCCCAGCATTTT. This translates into CASSQGQGNNQPQHF.

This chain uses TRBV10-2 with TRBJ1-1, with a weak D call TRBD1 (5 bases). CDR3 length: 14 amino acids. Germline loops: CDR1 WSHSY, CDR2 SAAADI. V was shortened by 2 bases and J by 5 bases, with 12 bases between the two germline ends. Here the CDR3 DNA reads TGCGCCAGCAGTGAGATCGAGGGGCGAACTGAAGCTTTCTTT. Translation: CASSEIEGRTEAFF.

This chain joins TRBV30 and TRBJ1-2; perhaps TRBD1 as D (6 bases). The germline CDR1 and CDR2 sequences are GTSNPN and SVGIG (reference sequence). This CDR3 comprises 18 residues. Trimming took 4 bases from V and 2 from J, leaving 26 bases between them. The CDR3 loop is CAWTSPTRGHKLNYGYTF. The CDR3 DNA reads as TGTGCCTGGACCTCACCAACCAGGGGACACAAGTTAAACTATGGCTACACCTTC.

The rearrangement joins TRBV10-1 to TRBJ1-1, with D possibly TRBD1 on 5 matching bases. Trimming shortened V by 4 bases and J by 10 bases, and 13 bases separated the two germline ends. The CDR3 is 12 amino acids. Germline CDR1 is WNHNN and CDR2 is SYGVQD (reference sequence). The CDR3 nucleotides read TGCGCCAGCAGTGGAGGGGAGGCTCGAGCTTTCTTT. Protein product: CASSGGEARAFF.

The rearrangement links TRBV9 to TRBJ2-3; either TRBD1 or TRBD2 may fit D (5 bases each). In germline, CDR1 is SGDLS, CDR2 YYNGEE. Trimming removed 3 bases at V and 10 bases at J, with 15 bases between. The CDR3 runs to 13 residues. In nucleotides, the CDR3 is TGTGCCAGCAGCGCAGTCGAAGGGGACCCGCAGTATTTT. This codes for CASSAVEGDPQYF.

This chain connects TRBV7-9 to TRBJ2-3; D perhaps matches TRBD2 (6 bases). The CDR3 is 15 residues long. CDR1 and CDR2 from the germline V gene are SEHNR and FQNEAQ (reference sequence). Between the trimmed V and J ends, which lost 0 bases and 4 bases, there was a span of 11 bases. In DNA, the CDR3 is TGTGCCAGCAGCTTAGCGGGGGGTAGATCAGATACGCAGTATTTT. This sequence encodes CASSLAGGRSDTQYF.

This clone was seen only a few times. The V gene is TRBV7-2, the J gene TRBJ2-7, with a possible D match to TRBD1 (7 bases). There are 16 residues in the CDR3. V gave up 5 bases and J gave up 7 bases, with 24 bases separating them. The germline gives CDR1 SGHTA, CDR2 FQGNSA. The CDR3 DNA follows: TGTGCCAGCAGCCACCCGTCAGGGGGGCCTCGGAGTGAGCAGTACTTC. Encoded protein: CASSHPSGGPRSEQYF.

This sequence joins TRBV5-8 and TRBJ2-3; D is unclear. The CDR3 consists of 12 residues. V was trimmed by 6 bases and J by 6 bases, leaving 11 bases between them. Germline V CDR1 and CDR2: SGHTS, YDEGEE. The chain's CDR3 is CASMLNYDTQYF. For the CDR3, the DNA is TGTGCCAGCATGCTCAACTACGATACGCAGTATTTT.

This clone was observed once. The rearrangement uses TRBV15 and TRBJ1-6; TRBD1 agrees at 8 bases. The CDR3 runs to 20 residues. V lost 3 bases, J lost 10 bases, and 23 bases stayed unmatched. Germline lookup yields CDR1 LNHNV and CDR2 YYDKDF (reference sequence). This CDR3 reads CATSSRRSPWTGMMYSPLHF. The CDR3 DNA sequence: TGTGCCACCAGCAGCCGAAGGTCCCCTTGGACAGGGATGATGTACTCACCCCTCCACTTT.

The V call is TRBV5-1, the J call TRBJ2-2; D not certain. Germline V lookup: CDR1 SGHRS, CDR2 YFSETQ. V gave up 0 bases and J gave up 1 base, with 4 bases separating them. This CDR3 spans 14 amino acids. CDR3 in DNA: TGCGCCAGCAGCTTGGGACAGAACACCGGGGAGCTGTTTTTT. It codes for CASSLGQNTGELFF. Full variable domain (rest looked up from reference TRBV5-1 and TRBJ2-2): KAGVTQTPRYLIKTRGQQVTLSCSPISGHRSVSWYQQTPGQGLQFLFEYFSETQRNKGNFPGRFSGRQFSNSRSEMNVSTLELGDSALYLCASSLGQNTGELFFGEGSRLTVL.

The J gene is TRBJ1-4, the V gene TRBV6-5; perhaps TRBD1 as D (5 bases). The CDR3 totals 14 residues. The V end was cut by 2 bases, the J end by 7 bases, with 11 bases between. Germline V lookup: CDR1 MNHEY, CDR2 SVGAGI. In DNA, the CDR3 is TGTGCCAGCAGTTACGGGGGGTCGACTGAAAAACTGTTTTTT. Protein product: CASSYGGSTEKLFF.

Here the CDR3 reads CASSAVNEKLFF. The CDR3 bases are TGTGCCAGCTCAGCAGTCAATGAAAAACTGTTTTTT. The chain combines TRBV18 with TRBJ1-4; no definite D call. CDR1 KGHSH and CDR2 LQKENI come from the germline V gene. Trimming took off 5 bases at V and 5 bases at J, with 6 bases between the two ends. This CDR3 is 12 amino acids long.

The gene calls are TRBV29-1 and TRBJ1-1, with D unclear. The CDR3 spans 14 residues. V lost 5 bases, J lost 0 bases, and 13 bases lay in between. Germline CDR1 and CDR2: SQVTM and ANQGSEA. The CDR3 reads CSVRGWEMNTEAFF. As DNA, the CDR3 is TGCAGCGTTCGAGGTTGGGAGATGAACACTGAAGCTTTCTTT.